This T cell receptor (beta chain) comes out of a study of T cell responses to AZD1222 COVID-19 vaccine. Study results and caveats: Females made up more of the donors, who were largely white British, and clonal diversity may have come out too low.

Here immunoSEQ multiplex PCR was the method, and the copy in TCRdb shows in-frame clones only, minus some. The profile shows about 150,000 clones, roughly 90% of them singletons. There are 15 residues in the CDR3. The J segment lost 5 bases and the V segment lost 5 bases, leaving 6 bases of the junction unmatched. The germline V gene has CDR1 SGHRS and CDR2 YFSETQ. In the case of this clone: Its antigen is as yet unknown.

Specimen: peripheral blood, collected 28 days after the second AZD1222 dose. The gene calls are TRBV5-1 and TRBJ2-2; 10 bases are a match to TRBD1. The sequence came from an adult who received the AZD1222 COVID-19 vaccine. CDR3 residues: CASSPGQGITGELFF. DNA for the CDR3: TGCGCCAGCAGTCCGGGACAGGGGATAACCGGGGAGCTGTTTTTT.